These 20 T cell receptor beta chains originate from one sample sequenced in a study of blood T cell repertoires in COVID-19 (TCRdb year 2020). Library method: the immunoSEQ multiplex PCR assay. Sourced from immuneACCESS, this table was stored by TCRdb with only in-frame sequences that have V and J called. A share of the clones is absent; for the studies checked, an unresolved V gene accounts for under half, and the remainder has no known explanation. The sample data list around 190,000 clones, and 80% to 90% of these were observed just once. About 9% of the sample comes from the top ten. The sample comprised PBMCs or T cells enriched from blood (not recorded which). The receptor set was obtained from a man aged 40-55 years who had recovered from COVID-19.

Only a few counts were recorded for this clone. The chain recombines TRBV3-1 (or the pseudogene TRBV3-2) with TRBJ1-2, with 7 bases that match TRBD1. This CDR3 has 13 residues. Germline loops: CDR1 LGHDT, CDR2 YNNKEL (reference sequence). V shed 10 bases and J 7 bases; nucleotides not matched to a gene: 12. CDR3 bases: TGTGCCACACACAGACAGGGAGGAAGTGGCTACACCTTC. This codes for CATHRQGGSGYTF.

The chain has TRBV7-2 and TRBJ1-1, with D unclear. The CDR3 is made up of 15 amino acids. Trimming pared 5 bases from V and 0 bases from J, leaving 13 bases between. CDR1 SGHTA and CDR2 FQGNSA come from the germline V gene. The CDR3 region is CASSPWERMNTEAFF. In DNA, the CDR3 is TGTGCCAGCAGCCCATGGGAGCGCATGAACACTGAAGCTTTCTTT.

V is TRBV6-2 or TRBV6-3 and J is TRBJ1-2; 8 bases map to TRBD1. Germline V gives CDR1 MNHEY, CDR2 SVGEGT. The ends lost 4 bases at V and 1 base at J; junction bases unmatched: 5. The CDR3 spans 15 residues. CDR3 coding DNA: TGTGCCAGCAGTTCACGGGACAGGAATAACTATGGCTACACCTTC. This gives the protein CASSSRDRNNYGYTF.

The chain carries TRBV3-1 (or the pseudogene TRBV3-2) and TRBJ2-4; 7 bases are shared with TRBD1. The CDR3 sequence is 16 residues long. V lost 1 base to trimming and J lost 7 bases; unmatched junction nucleotides: 10. CDR1 and CDR2 (germline): LGHDT, YNNKEL (reference sequence). For the CDR3, the DNA is TGTGCCAGCAGCCAAGTCCCCAGGGACAGTCGGAACATTCAGTACTTC. It specifies CASSQVPRDSRNIQYF.

The chain joins TRBV27 to TRBJ2-1; D unresolved. CDR3 length: 15 amino acids. Trimming pared 6 bases from V and 3 bases from J, leaving 15 bases between. Per germline, CDR1 MNHEY and CDR2 SMNVEV (reference sequence). For the CDR3, the DNA is TGTGCCAGCAGCCCGCCCTCAGAGGTCTACAATGAGCAGTTCTTC. Encoded protein: CASSPPSEVYNEQFF.

The V call is TRBV7-2, the J call TRBJ1-1; 7 nucleotides agree with TRBD1. Germline V lookup: CDR1 SGHTA, CDR2 FQGNSA. This CDR3 is 15 amino acids long. Germline trimming cut 5 bases from V and 0 bases from J; bases unmatched to any gene: 6. This CDR3 is CASSPWTGLNTEAFF. The CDR3 nucleotides are TGTGCCAGCAGCCCCTGGACAGGCTTGAACACTGAAGCTTTCTTT.

There are many counts of this clone. Additional DNA sequences in this sample encode the identical CDR3. This rearrangement joins TRBV12-5 to TRBJ2-2; 7 bases fit TRBD1. V gave up 1 base and J gave up 3 bases; unmatched junction bases: 2. The CDR3 consists of 15 residues. CDR1 and CDR2 from the germline V gene are LGHNT and FRNRAP. The CDR3 sequence: CASGLGTGDTGELFF. The CDR3 DNA is TGTGCTAGTGGTTTGGGTACAGGGGACACCGGGGAGCTGTTTTTT.

V gene TRBV6-1 combines with J gene TRBJ1-1; D unclear. Germline V gene data show CDR1 as MNHNS and CDR2 as SASEGT. V was pared by 0 bases and J by 5 bases, with 7 bases between. This CDR3 comprises 13 residues. In DNA form, the CDR3 reads TGTGCCAGCAGTGAAGCGAGAGGGACTGAAGCTTTCTTT. Translated, it gives CASSEARGTEAFF.

The gene calls are TRBV3-1 (or the pseudogene TRBV3-2) and TRBJ2-2; 8 nucleotides line up with TRBD1. Germline lookup yields CDR1 LGHDT and CDR2 YNNKEL (reference sequence). V lost 4 bases and J lost 4; bases outside the gene matches: 5. This CDR3 has 15 residues. The CDR3 DNA follows: TGTGCCAGCAGCCCCTGGACAGGGAGCACCGGGGAGCTGTTTTTT. It is translated as CASSPWTGSTGELFF.

This chain uses TRBV30 with TRBJ2-7; tentatively, D is TRBD1 (6 bases). V was clipped by 3 bases and J by 5 bases, with 17 bases between them. This CDR3 is 14 amino acids long. Germline loops: CDR1 GTSNPN, CDR2 SVGIG (reference sequence). CDR3: CAWSSGRGLNEQYF. CDR3 coding DNA: TGTGCCTGGAGCTCCGGCAGGGGTCTTAACGAGCAGTACTTC. Combining the CDR3 with reference TRBV30 and TRBJ2-7 gives the whole variable domain SQTIHQWPATLVQPVGSPLSLECTVEGTSNPNLYWYRQAAGRGLQLLFYSVGIGQISSEVPQNLSASRPQDRQFILSSKKLLLSDSGFYLCAWSSGRGLNEQYFGPGTRLTVT.

This chain uses TRBV5-1 with TRBJ2-1; D remains unclear. Germline lookup yields CDR1 SGHRS and CDR2 YFSETQ. The CDR3 runs 14 residues. The V and J ends lost 1 base and 8 bases respectively, with 13 bases between them. Here the CDR3 DNA reads TGCGCCAGCAGCTTGTTGTCTCAGCAGGATGAGCAGTTCTTC. This encodes CASSLLSQQDEQFF.

The rearrangement joins TRBV18 to TRBJ1-5; D call uncertain. Trimming removed 2 bases from V and 4 bases from J, with 15 bases in between. The CDR3 sequence is 16 residues long. The germline CDR1 and CDR2 sequences are KGHSH and LQKENI. The CDR3 protein is CASSPAAGLQNQPQHF. The DNA of the CDR3 is TGTGCCAGCTCACCAGCAGCGGGCCTTCAAAATCAGCCCCAGCATTTT.

This clone was counted a few times. V usage is TRBV4-1 and J usage is TRBJ2-1; weak D call: TRBD2 (6 bases). Trimming pared 1 base from V and 8 bases from J, leaving 12 bases between. Germline V gene sequence: CDR1 MGHRA, CDR2 YSYEKL. The CDR3 is 14 amino acids. CDR3 sequence: CASSQALAGHEQFF. As DNA, the CDR3 is TGCGCCAGCAGCCAAGCACTAGCAGGCCATGAGCAGTTCTTC.

CDR3 nucleotide sequence: TGTGCCAGCAGCTCAAACAGGGGCCGCTCGAACACTGAAGCTTTCTTT. Protein sequence: CASSSNRGRSNTEAFF. The rearrangement links TRBV7-9 to TRBJ1-1, with 7 bases lining up with TRBD1. This CDR3 is 16 amino acids long. Germline CDR1 reads SEHNR; CDR2 reads FQNEAQ (reference sequence). Germline trimming cut 4 bases from V and 1 base from J; bases unmatched to any gene: 9.

The chain combines TRBV6-6 with TRBJ2-3; 8 nucleotides agree with TRBD1. This CDR3 contains 16 residues. V lost 6 bases, J lost 7 bases, and 15 bases stayed unmatched. The germline V gene has CDR1 MNHNY and CDR2 SVGAGI (reference sequence). The CDR3 protein is CASSPRQGNIYYTQYF. In DNA form, the CDR3 reads TGTGCCAGCAGCCCCAGACAGGGGAACATTTATTATACGCAGTATTTT.

Many counts were recorded for this clone. The rearrangement uses TRBV10-3 and TRBJ2-1, with 13 nucleotides matching TRBD2. This CDR3 has 15 amino acids. V was clipped by 6 bases and J by 7 bases; unmatched bases: 6. In germline, CDR1 is ENHRY, CDR2 SYGVKD. The CDR3 coding sequence is TGTGCCATCAGCCTGACTAGCGGGGGGCGGAATGAGCAGTTCTTC. The encoded protein is CAISLTSGGRNEQFF.

The chain is built from TRBV5-1 and TRBJ1-5; tentative D call: TRBD1 (5 bases). Trimming removed 4 bases from V and 11 bases from J, with 22 bases in between. Germline CDR1 and CDR2: SGHRS and YFSETQ. CDR3 length: 15 residues. The CDR3, as DNA: TGCGCCAGCAGCCCCGAGGATGCAGGGCCCATCGCCCAGCATTTT. This gives the protein CASSPEDAGPIAQHF.

The chain combines TRBV3-1 (or the pseudogene TRBV3-2) with TRBJ2-3; 8 bases map to TRBD2. This CDR3 contains 16 residues. The V gene's germline CDR1 is LGHDT and CDR2 YNNKEL (reference sequence). Unmatched junction bases numbered 7, after V lost 1 base and J lost 4 bases. The CDR3 sequence is CASSQGSGITADTQYF. The DNA of the CDR3 is TGTGCCAGCAGCCAAGGTAGCGGGATAACGGCAGATACGCAGTATTTT.

The rearrangement links TRBV2 to TRBJ2-6, with TRBD2 identical over 7 bases. After removal of 2 bases from V and 0 bases from J, the junction contained 10 bases not matched to a gene. Germline CDR1 SNHLY, CDR2 FYNNEI. The CDR3 is made up of 19 amino acids. Here the CDR3 reads CASSENPGGPSSGANVLTF. The CDR3 nucleotides are TGTGCCAGCAGTGAAAACCCGGGAGGTCCCAGCTCTGGGGCCAACGTCCTGACTTTC. Drawing the rest from reference TRBV2 and TRBJ2-6, the complete variable domain is EPEVTQTPSHQVTQMGQEVILRCVPISNHLYFYWYRQILGQKVEFLVSFYNNEISEKSEIFDDQFSVERPDGSNFTLKIRSTKLEDSAMYFCASSENPGGPSSGANVLTFGAGSRLTVL.

This clone was seen more than once but under ten times. The V and J genes are TRBV18 and TRBJ2-1; D possibly corresponds to TRBD1 (6 bases). Trimming pared 3 bases from V and 4 bases from J, leaving 19 bases between. From germline, CDR1 is KGHSH and CDR2 LQKENI. This CDR3 spans 17 amino acids. The CDR3 region has the DNA TGTGCCAGCTCACCTTGGGTTCTCCGGACAGAGTACAATGAGCAGTTCTTC. Translating it yields CASSPWVLRTEYNEQFF.